The T cell receptor beta chain under discussion was sequenced for a study of T cells after yellow fever vaccination. The CDR3 sequence is 11 residues long. Germline CDR1 and CDR2: LNHNV and YYDKDF (reference sequence). With 3 bases removed from V and 6 bases from J, the gap between germline ends came to 5 bases. Using its own MiXCR run on the 5' RACE reads, TCRdb lists one record per CDR3 protein. The sample includes some 320,000 distinct CDR3 sequences, 8.7% of them seen just once. Source: CD4+ T cells sorted from PBMCs, taken 5 days after the yellow fever booster vaccination. The J gene is TRBJ1-2, the V gene TRBV15; D remains ambiguous. This clonotype originated in a man between 18 and 35 years old who received the YFV17D yellow fever vaccine. As DNA, the CDR3 is TGTGCCACCAGCAGGAACGATGGCTACACCTTC. This sequence encodes CATSRNDGYTF.